The sequence of this T cell receptor beta chain was determined in a study of T-cell memory formation after mild COVID-19 (dated by TCRdb to the early 2020s). Background on the whole study: Most TCR sequence clusters were specific to one of the two donors. The cohort comprised two young, previously healthy adult volunteers, one female and one male. T-cell clones expanding and contracting after mild COVID-19 in two donors were tracked by longitudinal TCRalpha and TCRbeta repertoire sequencing.

Overall study outcomes, separate from this receptor: Clones contracting from day 15 to 85 had balanced CD4/CD8 phenotypes, while a second wave expanding from day 15 to 37 was biased towards CD4+. Only a couple of mild cases were covered by the study, and larger cohorts that include severe cases with pre-infection samples were considered necessary. Contracting CD4+ clones were found mainly in CM and EM memory subsets, while CD8+ clones were enriched in EMRA. SARS-CoV-2 specificity of the second-wave clones peaking on day 37 was not confirmed. Some responding clones were detected in pre-infection memory, which suggested that pre-existing cross-reactive memory T cells had joined the SARS-CoV-2 response.

This clonotype was counted many times. Its antigen is unknown. Within one base of it there is no much larger clone, and no base qualities were kept. Ficoll-Paque density gradient centrifugation was the method used to isolate PBMCs. The CDR3 runs 13 amino acids, cysteine and phenylalanine included. CDR3 DNA is the only sequence kept; it has 39 bases, read in frame from the first base. Relative to germline, V is 5 bases shorter and J is 3 bases shorter, with 10 bases between their ends. The data were produced on an Illumina NovaSeq 6000. TCRalpha and TCRbeta cDNA libraries were constructed by 5'RACE with constant-segment primers, with sample barcodes and unique molecular identifiers being introduced. Trizol reagent was used to extract RNA from every sample. The libraries were amplified in two PCR steps, and the second step added a second sample barcode and Illumina TruSeq adapters. Sequencing of libraries was performed on an Illumina NovaSeq with 2 x 150 bp paired-end reads. Regarding the original processing steps: The reads were demultiplexed and collapsed into UMI-guided consensus sequences using migec v1.2.7. Using mixcr v2.1.11, the UMI consensuses were aligned to TRA and TRB V and J templates and assembled into clonotypes. A clonotype was counted as expanded or contracted only when both edgeR and NoisET called the clonotype significant, with the noise models trained on biological replicates. For edgeR calls, the cutoffs were a false discovery rate-adjusted p below 0.01 and a log2 fold-change threshold of 1. PCA with hierarchical clustering of max-normalized trajectories of the 1000 most abundant clonotypes was used as exploratory dynamics analysis. Separately sequenced CD4+ and CD8+ repertoires were used to assign a CD4 or CD8 phenotype to each responding clone. Using fastp at Q25 and MiXCR, TCRdb reprocessed the public reads and kept productive beta chains. Records with the same CDR3 protein are collapsed into one entry carrying the most frequent genes and DNA. The authors' filters were not applied to this entry. The sample table shows around 140,000 distinct CDR3 sequences, and 6% to 7% are seen once. The biggest ten clones account for more than 2% of the sample.

Sequencing was done on a sample of PBMCs or a T cell subset sorted from them (not recorded which). The rearranged chain carries TRBV12-3 or TRBV12-4 and TRBJ2-5; TRBD2 is possibly the D segment (6 matching bases). This TCR was sampled from an adult woman who had mild COVID-19 (a few samples of this study predate the infection). The sample titles of this study are shuffled in the database, so cell type and time point are left out; the donor was told from shared clones. The DNA sequence is TGTGCCAGCAGTCTGTCGGGGGAAGAGACCCAGTACTTC. This translates into CASSLSGEETQYF.